The 14 T cell receptor beta chains presented below share a single source sample, sequenced in a study of T-cell reconstitution after alpha-beta-depleted transplantation in children. Unique molecular identifiers were built into the TCRbeta library. TCRdb re-analysed the PCR reads in MiXCR, keeping a single row per CDR3 protein. In the table there are around 200,000 distinct CDR3 sequences, roughly 10% of which are singletons. The sample in question was PBMCs from the stem cell graft donor, obtained from the stem cell graft. These receptors came from a human donor who donated a stem cell graft to a child with acute lymphoblastic leukemia.

This clonotype was observed a few times. The rearrangement links TRBV30 to TRBJ2-3, with D hard to call. CDR1 GTSNPN and CDR2 SVGIG come from the germline V gene (reference sequence). CDR3 size: 16 residues. Trimming took off 0 bases at V and 2 bases at J, with 15 bases between the two ends. CDR3 bases: TGTGCCTGGAGTGTACCCAGCTTGATGATCACAGATACGCAGTATTTT. Translated: CAWSVPSLMITDTQYF.

J is TRBJ1-2 and V is TRBV10-3; 8 bases match TRBD1. The trim removed 6 bases at V and 3 bases at J, leaving 6 bases unmatched. Germline loops: CDR1 ENHRY, CDR2 SYGVKD. CDR3 length: 14 residues. The CDR3 DNA reads as TGTGCCATCAGAGTGGACAGGGAGGACTATGGCTACACCTTC. It translates to CAIRVDREDYGYTF.

This clonotype has a handful of counts. This chain connects TRBV6-1 to TRBJ2-1; D might be TRBD1 or TRBD2, each matching 5 bases. The V gene lost 4 bases and the J gene lost 9 bases, with 22 bases spanning the gap. Germline CDR1 is MNHNS and CDR2 is SASEGT. This CDR3 comprises 16 residues. The CDR3 DNA is TGTGCCAGCAGTGTTCTCCGGGACCAAGGGCATGGTGAGCAGTTCTTC. Translated: CASSVLRDQGHGEQFF.

In this sample, this clonotype turned up many times. This chain links TRBV7-8 with TRBJ1-6; D ambiguous. The CDR3 is made up of 16 amino acids. Between the trimmed V and J ends, which lost 0 bases and 9 bases, there was a span of 15 bases. CDR1 and CDR2 from the germline V gene are SGHVS and FQNEAQ. Written as DNA, the CDR3 is TGTGCCAGCAGCTTAGCAGGCGGCCGTGGGGTTTCACCCCTCCACTTT. Translated: CASSLAGGRGVSPLHF.

V usage is TRBV6-2 or TRBV6-3 and J usage is TRBJ2-7; TRBD1 matches at 9 bases. J lost 2 bases, V lost 8 bases, and 7 bases had no gene match. Germline CDR1 and CDR2: MNHEY and SVGEGT. The CDR3 is 14 amino acids. The CDR3 region is CASGIGQGPYEQYF. CDR3 DNA sequence: TGTGCCAGCGGGATCGGACAGGGGCCCTACGAGCAGTACTTC.

In this sample, this clonotype turned up many times. The V call is TRBV18, the J call TRBJ2-5; D not certain. Trimming cost V 8 bases and J 1 base, with 8 bases left between them. Germline assignment: CDR1 KGHSH and CDR2 LQKENI. This CDR3 region has 12 residues. CDR3 residues: CASTWSQETQYF. CDR3 nucleotides: TGTGCCAGCACATGGTCCCAAGAGACCCAGTACTTC.

This clonotype was detected only a few times. The V gene is TRBV4-2, the J gene TRBJ1-5, with 7 bases matching TRBD1. CDR1 is LGHNA, CDR2 YNFKEQ, per germline. CDR3 length: 17 amino acids. Trimming removed 0 bases from V and 0 bases from J; junction bases left unmatched: 5. The CDR3 region is CASSQEGGQFSNQPQHF. In DNA, the CDR3 is TGTGCCAGCAGCCAAGAGGGGGGACAGTTTAGCAATCAGCCCCAGCATTTT.

This clonotype was seen a handful of times. The chain is built from TRBV12-3 or TRBV12-4 and TRBJ2-5, with unresolved D. Trimming left V 3 bases short and J 3 bases short, with 5 bases between. The CDR3 has 12 amino acids. DNA of the CDR3: TGTGCCAGCAGTTTGTGGGAAGAGACCCAGTACTTC. This encodes CASSLWEETQYF.

This chain connects TRBV5-1 to TRBJ2-2, with D unresolved. CDR1 and CDR2 from the germline V gene are SGHRS and YFSETQ. This CDR3 spans 15 amino acids. Trimming removed 4 bases from V and 0 bases from J, with 10 bases in between. The CDR3 coding sequence is TGCGCCAGCAGCGAGGACGGAACGAACACCGGGGAGCTGTTTTTT. It yields the protein CASSEDGTNTGELFF.

This clonotype appeared many times. This chain uses TRBV6-5 with TRBJ2-3; D is possibly TRBD1 (6 bases). Trimming removed 0 bases from V and 4 bases from J, with 17 bases in between. The CDR3 runs to 17 residues. Germline V gene lookup returns CDR1 MNHEY and CDR2 SVGAGI. CDR3 in amino acids: CASSYSLTGHDPDTQYF. CDR3 sequence (DNA): TGTGCCAGCAGTTACTCGTTAACAGGGCACGATCCAGATACGCAGTATTTT.

This clonotype is classed as medium-sized. This chain uses TRBV12-3 or TRBV12-4 with TRBJ2-5, with 7 bases identical to TRBD2. The CDR3 loop spans 14 amino acids. J gave up 2 bases and V 3 bases, and 3 bases lay outside the gene matches. The CDR3 loop is CASSLVGLQETQYF. The CDR3 nucleotides are TGTGCCAGCAGTTTGGTGGGACTACAAGAGACCCAGTACTTC.

The table lists this clonotype with many counts. This chain links TRBV6-5 with TRBJ2-5; D is ambiguous. The V end lost 8 bases, the J end lost 5 bases, and 15 bases lay between the germline ends. CDR3 size: 13 residues. The V gene's germline CDR1 is MNHEY and CDR2 SVGAGI. The CDR3 region has the DNA TGTGCCAGCCGAGGATATGAGGTGGAGACCCAGTACTTC. As protein: CASRGYEVETQYF.

The chain has TRBV10-3 and TRBJ1-2; possible D gene TRBD1, 5 bases. Germline CDR1 and CDR2: ENHRY and SYGVKD. The CDR3 length is 13 residues. V gave up 7 bases and J gave up 4 bases, with 13 bases separating them. CDR3 residues: CAITGGSVYGYTF. CDR3 DNA: TGTGCCATCACCGGGGGATCGGTCTATGGCTACACCTTC.

This clonotype appeared many times. The chain employs TRBV7-9 and TRBJ1-1; 7 nucleotides agree with TRBD1. The CDR3 length is 13 residues. From germline, CDR1 is SEHNR and CDR2 FQNEAQ (reference sequence). V lost 7 bases and J lost 4; bases outside the gene matches: 6. DNA of the CDR3: TGTGCCAGCACCCCCCCAGGGGGCACTGAAGCTTTCTTT. As protein: CASTPPGGTEAFF.